These 24 T cell receptor beta chains share one sample of origin, sequenced in a study of blood T cell repertoires in COVID-19. Profiled with immunoSEQ multiplex PCR; TCRdb holds only in-frame clones, not every one. The table has approximately 64,000 clones, 88% seen once. The specimen sequenced was PBMCs or T cells enriched from blood (not recorded which). All receptors come from a woman between 40 and 50 years old who had recovered from COVID-19.

This chain connects TRBV4-1 to TRBJ1-6, with D unresolved. Germline CDR1 reads MGHRA; CDR2 reads YSYEKL. Trimming took 1 base from V and 9 from J, leaving 7 bases between them. CDR3 size: 13 residues. The CDR3 DNA reads TGCGCCAGCAGCCAAGGGGGAGGTTCACCCCTCCACTTT. As protein: CASSQGGGSPLHF.

This chain links TRBV15 with TRBJ2-7; 10 nucleotides line up with TRBD2. Germline CDR1 LNHNV, CDR2 YYDKDF (reference sequence). This CDR3 has 18 amino acids. J gave up 4 bases and V 4 bases, and 16 bases lay outside the gene matches. The DNA for the CDR3 is TGTGCCACCAGCACCCTTGCCCGGGCTAGCGGGGGAGGGTACGAGCAGTACTTC. As protein: CATSTLARASGGGYEQYF.

The chain has TRBV5-1 and TRBJ1-1, with 7 positions matching TRBD1. V was clipped by 2 bases and J by 2 bases; unmatched bases: 6. This CDR3 has 15 amino acids. Looked up from germline, CDR1 is SGHRS and CDR2 is YFSETQ. The CDR3 sequence: CASSFTGTANTEAFF. In nucleotides, the CDR3 is TGCGCCAGCAGCTTCACCGGGACAGCCAACACTGAAGCTTTCTTT.

This chain uses TRBV5-5 with TRBJ1-1; D is possibly TRBD1 (5 bases). In germline, CDR1 is SGHKS, CDR2 YYEKEE (reference sequence). This CDR3 has 13 residues. Trimming left V 0 bases short and J 5 bases short, with 8 bases between. CDR3 coding DNA: TGTGCCAGCAGCTTGGCAGGGCGTACTGAAGCTTTCTTT. Amino acid sequence: CASSLAGRTEAFF.

This chain joins TRBV5-4 and TRBJ2-1; 9 nucleotides align to TRBD2. CDR3 size: 16 residues. V lost 9 bases and J lost 6; bases outside the gene matches: 16. Germline lookup yields CDR1 SGHNT and CDR2 YYREEE (reference sequence). This CDR3 reads CATYTPGLAFSNEQFF. CDR3 coding DNA: TGTGCCACCTATACTCCGGGACTAGCTTTTAGCAATGAGCAGTTCTTC.

CDR3 in amino acids: CASSPGRGTGEQYF. CDR3 nucleotides: TGTGCCAGTAGTCCCGGCAGGGGAACGGGCGAGCAGTACTTC. The chain links TRBV19 to TRBJ2-7; weak D call: TRBD1 (6 bases). The ends were cut back, 5 bases at V and 6 bases at J, with 17 bases in the middle. The CDR3 totals 14 residues. Germline V CDR1 and CDR2: LNHDA, SQIVND (reference sequence).

This rearrangement joins TRBV9 to TRBJ2-5; TRBD2 agrees at 16 bases. Unmatched junction bases numbered 8, after V lost 4 bases and J lost 5 bases. CDR1 and CDR2 from the germline V gene are SGDLS and YYNGEE. The CDR3 covers 17 residues. The CDR3 reads CASSLGTSGGATETQYF. The DNA of the CDR3 is TGTGCCAGCAGCTTGGGGACTAGCGGGGGGGCCACGGAGACCCAGTACTTC.

The chain has TRBV21-1 and TRBJ1-1; TRBD1 is taken as the D call from the table, unchecked against the DNA. TRBV21-1 corresponds to a pseudogene. The CDR3 is 16 amino acids. Here the CDR3 DNA reads TGTGCCAGCAGCAAGCGTTTGGGAAAAGGGGGCCCTGAAGCTTTCTTT. Translating it yields CASSKRLGKGGPEAFF.

The J gene is TRBJ2-4, the V gene TRBV12-5; 9 bases match TRBD2. Germline loops: CDR1 LGHNT, CDR2 FRNRAP. V shed 9 bases, J shed 6 bases, and the junction held 6 bases outside the gene matches. This CDR3 has 13 amino acids. The CDR3 region is CASAGLAPNIQYF. The CDR3 nucleotides are TGTGCTAGCGCGGGACTAGCCCCAAACATTCAGTACTTC.

The chain combines TRBV3-1 (or the pseudogene TRBV3-2) with TRBJ1-2; D gene uncertain. There are 14 residues in the CDR3. V lost 4 bases, J lost 4 bases, and 13 bases lay in between. CDR1 and CDR2 from the germline V gene are LGHDT and YNNKEL (reference sequence). The CDR3 region is CASSLLGSSYGYTF. The CDR3, as DNA: TGTGCCAGCAGCCTTCTCGGGTCCTCCTATGGCTACACCTTC.

V is TRBV28 and J is TRBJ2-2; 8 bases agree with TRBD2. The trim removed 6 bases at V and 4 bases at J, leaving 10 bases unmatched. This CDR3 has 16 residues. From germline, CDR1 is MDHEN and CDR2 SYDVKM. The CDR3 sequence is CASSSPGGAVTGELFF. CDR3 nucleotides: TGTGCCAGCAGCTCCCCCGGGGGGGCGGTCACCGGGGAGCTGTTTTTT. The whole variable domain, remainder taken from reference TRBV28 and TRBJ2-2, is DVKVTQSSRYLVKRTGEKVFLECVQDMDHENMFWYRQDPGLGLRLIYFSYDVKMKEKGDIPEGYSVSREKKERFSLILESASTNQTSMYLCASSSPGGAVTGELFFGEGSRLTVL.

This chain joins TRBV5-1 and TRBJ1-2, with 9 bases fitting TRBD1. Trimming cost V 3 bases and J 8 bases; bases outside gene matches: 8. The CDR3 spans 14 residues. The V gene's germline CDR1 is SGHRS and CDR2 YFSETQ. The CDR3 protein is CASSYGTGTEGYTF. The CDR3 DNA sequence: TGCGCCAGCAGCTATGGGACAGGGACAGAGGGCTACACCTTC.

This chain connects TRBV18 to TRBJ2-2, with 9 bases that match TRBD1. Germline loops: CDR1 KGHSH, CDR2 LQKENI. This CDR3 has 16 residues. Unmatched junction bases numbered 9, after V lost 3 bases and J lost 7 bases. Here the CDR3 DNA reads TGTGCCAGCTCACCCCGACAGGGGGAAGCCTTCGGGGAGCTGTTTTTT. It is translated as CASSPRQGEAFGELFF.

J is TRBJ2-3 and V is TRBV5-1; tentative D call: TRBD1 (6 bases). Trimming cost V 3 bases and J 8 bases, with 16 bases left between them. The CDR3 runs to 14 residues. CDR1 and CDR2 (germline): SGHRS, YFSETQ. CDR3 DNA sequence: TGCGCCAGCAGCTCCGACCTGGGGGCAGGTACGCAGTATTTT. It is translated as CASSSDLGAGTQYF.

The rearrangement uses TRBV3-1 (or the pseudogene TRBV3-2) and TRBJ1-1; possibly TRBD1 for D (6 bases). CDR3 length: 13 residues. V lost 6 bases and J lost 5, with 13 bases in between. CDR1 is LGHDT, CDR2 YNNKEL, per germline (reference sequence). CDR3 loop: CASRQGIWTEAFF. CDR3 DNA sequence: TGTGCCAGCAGACAGGGTATATGGACTGAAGCTTTCTTT.

The CDR3 DNA is TGTGCCAGCAGCTTCGTCGAGGGGGCCCCTAATGAGCAGTTCTTC. This translates into CASSFVEGAPNEQFF. This chain uses TRBV7-9 with TRBJ2-1, with 7 bases lining up with TRBD1. Germline V gene sequence: CDR1 SEHNR, CDR2 FQNEAQ (reference sequence). The CDR3 sequence is 15 residues long. The trim removed 3 bases at V and 7 bases at J, leaving 9 bases unmatched.

The rearrangement links TRBV18 to TRBJ2-5; 8 bases align to TRBD2. V shed 3 bases and J 2 bases; nucleotides not matched to a gene: 8. Germline loops: CDR1 KGHSH, CDR2 LQKENI. CDR3 length equals 16 residues. CDR3 sequence (DNA): TGTGCCAGCTCACCTGCTAGCGGGTCCGGACAAGAGACCCAGTACTTC. Amino acids: CASSPASGSGQETQYF.

This chain joins TRBV27 and TRBJ2-7; D is perhaps TRBD1 (6 bases). V gave up 3 bases and J gave up 2 bases, with 14 bases separating them. Germline CDR1 MNHEY, CDR2 SMNVEV (reference sequence). The CDR3 loop spans 15 amino acids. Here the CDR3 DNA reads TGTGCCAGCAGTTTGCACTCGGACAGCCCCTACGAGCAGTACTTC. This encodes CASSLHSDSPYEQYF.

The CDR3 DNA follows: TGTGCCAGTAGGCCAAGGACAGGAACCTACGAGCAGTACTTC. This encodes CASRPRTGTYEQYF. The chain combines TRBV19 with TRBJ2-7; 7 nucleotides line up with TRBD1. Trimming removed 6 bases from V and 2 bases from J; junction bases left unmatched: 7. The CDR3 runs to 14 residues. Germline loops: CDR1 LNHDA, CDR2 SQIVND (reference sequence).

In its sample, this clone was seen a few times. This chain links TRBV2 with TRBJ1-6; possibly TRBD1 for D (6 bases). CDR3 length equals 16 residues. Looked up from germline, CDR1 is SNHLY and CDR2 is FYNNEI. V was cut by 6 bases and J by 0 bases, with 12 bases left in between. CDR3 coding DNA: TGTGCCAGCAGCGGGACACTACTCTCCTATAATTCACCCCTCCACTTT. Encoded protein: CASSGTLLSYNSPLHF.

The chain joins TRBV5-1 to TRBJ1-1; tentative D call: TRBD1 (6 bases). Trimming took 0 bases from V and 6 from J, leaving 15 bases between them. Per germline, CDR1 SGHRS and CDR2 YFSETQ. This CDR3 contains 15 residues. CDR3 loop: CASSLGRGGLPEAFF. The CDR3 DNA reads as TGCGCCAGCAGCTTGGGCAGGGGCGGCTTGCCTGAAGCTTTCTTT.

V is TRBV10-3 and J is TRBJ2-3; D perhaps matches TRBD2 (6 bases). CDR1 and CDR2 from the germline V gene are ENHRY and SYGVKD. The CDR3 runs 16 residues. V dropped 4 bases and J dropped 4 bases, with 18 bases sitting between them. The CDR3 loop is CAISAPQAGRADTQYF. The CDR3 nucleotides read TGTGCCATCAGTGCCCCACAGGCGGGGCGAGCAGATACGCAGTATTTT.

The chain links TRBV19 to TRBJ2-7; possible D gene TRBD1, 5 bases. The V gene's germline CDR1 is LNHDA and CDR2 SQIVND (reference sequence). The CDR3 length is 14 residues. Trimming removed 3 bases from V and 2 bases from J, with 11 bases in between. The CDR3 nucleotides are TGTGCCAGTAGTATCCTCAGGACACCCTACGAGCAGTACTTC. Its protein is CASSILRTPYEQYF.

This chain uses TRBV7-6 with TRBJ2-1; D may be TRBD2 (5 bases). The CDR3 sequence is 16 residues long. V lost 0 bases to trimming and J lost 0 bases, with 9 bases between them. Germline CDR1 and CDR2: SGHVS and FNYEAQ. The CDR3, as DNA: TGTGCCAGCAGCTTAGCGCCAGGAGGCTCCTACAATGAGCAGTTCTTC. Its translation is CASSLAPGGSYNEQFF.